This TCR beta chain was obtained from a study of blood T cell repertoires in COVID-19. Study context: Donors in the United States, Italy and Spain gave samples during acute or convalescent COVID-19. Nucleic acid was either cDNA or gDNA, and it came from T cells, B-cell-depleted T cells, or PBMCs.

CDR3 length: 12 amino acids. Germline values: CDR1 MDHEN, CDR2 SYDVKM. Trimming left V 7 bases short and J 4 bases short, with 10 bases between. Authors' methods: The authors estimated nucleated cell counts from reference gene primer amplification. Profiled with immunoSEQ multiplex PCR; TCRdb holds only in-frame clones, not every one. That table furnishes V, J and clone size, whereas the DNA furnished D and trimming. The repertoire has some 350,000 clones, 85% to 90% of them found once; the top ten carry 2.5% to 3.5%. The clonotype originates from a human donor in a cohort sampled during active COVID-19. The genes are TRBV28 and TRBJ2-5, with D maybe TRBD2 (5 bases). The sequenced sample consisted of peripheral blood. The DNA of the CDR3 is TGTGCCAGCACCCCCCGGGGAGAGACCCAGTACTTC. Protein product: CASTPRGETQYF.